The clone carrying this T cell receptor (beta chain) was counted only a few times. This specimen belongs to a study of human T cells and chemical hapten exposure. The CDR3 is made up of 12 amino acids. CDR1 and CDR2 from the germline V gene are DFQATT and SNEGSKA (reference sequence). The germline V and J ends were trimmed by 1 base and 1 base, with 5 bases remaining between them. Unique molecular identifiers were attached to individual cDNA molecules during library preparation. TCRdb fed the RACE reads into MiXCR, producing one record per CDR3 protein. In the table there are 130,000 or so distinct CDR3 sequences, approximately 8.3% of which are singletons. Time point reported: healthy volunteer bleed at 2 weeks. The authors extracted total RNA from unfractionated whole blood.

The chain carries TRBV20-1 and TRBJ2-7; no firm D call. The receptor was derived from a male donor in good health. Some clones in this sample may be carry-over from other donors' samples. The sequenced sample consisted of whole blood. CDR3 sequence: CSARGSSYEQYF. The CDR3 region has the DNA TGCAGTGCTAGAGGGTCATCCTACGAGCAGTACTTC.